The 3 T cell receptor beta chains in this list originate from one sample, sequenced in a study of regulatory T cells in long-lasting Graves disease. iRepertoire HTBI primers and Arm-PCR of CDR3 regions built TCR beta libraries. TCRdb itself ran the multiplex PCR reads through MiXCR, one entry per CDR3 protein. The sample shows 350,000 to 450,000 distinct CDR3 sequences, around 16% of them seen only once. Time point specified: newly diagnosed GD, antithyroid drugs for less than 3 months. From PBMCs, RNA was extracted and then used to make the TCR library. This sample was also put to use in a study of T cells in Graves' hyperthyroidism and ophthalmopathy.

The material was peripheral blood mononuclear cells (PBMCs), obtained at new diagnosis, from a patient treated with antithyroid drugs. These receptor sequences come from a woman in her forties with Graves disease.

The CDR3 loop is CASSFEQYSNQPQHF. CDR3 bases: TGTGCCAGCAGTTTTGAACAGTATAGCAATCAGCCCCAGCATTTT. The chain uses TRBV28 and TRBJ1-5, with D uncertain. The CDR3 loop spans 15 amino acids. The germline gives CDR1 MDHEN, CDR2 SYDVKM. V was cut by 3 bases and J by 0 bases, with 9 bases left in between.

This clonotype was detected many times. This chain uses TRBV7-2 with TRBJ1-3; D not certain. The germline gives CDR1 SGHTA, CDR2 FQGNSA. This CDR3 is 16 amino acids long. V lost 4 bases to trimming and J lost 0 bases, with 13 bases between them. The CDR3 loop reads CASSSPGSSSGNTIYF. The CDR3 bases are TGTGCCAGCAGCTCCCCGGGGTCCAGCTCTGGAAACACCATATATTTT.

This clonotype was found a few times. V and J are TRBV5-1 and TRBJ2-3, with 9 bases matching TRBD1. The CDR3 is 17 residues long. The J segment lost 1 base and the V segment lost 4 bases, leaving 10 bases of the junction unmatched. The germline gives CDR1 SGHRS, CDR2 YFSETQ. The CDR3 DNA reads TGCGCCAGCAGCCCAACCTTATGGACAGGGGGCACAGATACGCAGTATTTT. It yields the protein CASSPTLWTGGTDTQYF.